The sequence of this TCR beta chain was determined in a study of OX40 agonist ivuxolimab in advanced cancers. Profiled with immunoSEQ multiplex PCR; TCRdb holds only in-frame clones, not every one. The sample holds about 66,000 clones, 80% to 85% seen once. The CDR3 runs 14 residues. Only a few counts were recorded for this clone. The chain recombines TRBV21-1 with TRBJ2-7; the table assigns TRBD1, which was not confirmed against the DNA. TRBV21-1 is classified as a pseudogene. This TCR was recovered from an adult with an advanced solid tumor such as melanoma, head and neck, liver or kidney cancer. The sequencing here drew on CD4+ or CD8+ T cells sorted from blood, taken in a trial of the OX40 agonist ivuxolimab. Here the CDR3 reads CASSKEGGPYEQYF. DNA for the CDR3: TGTGCCAGCAGCAAAGAAGGGGGACCCTACGAGCAGTACTTC.